The clone carrying this TCR beta chain was detected only a few times. Its target is not known. With molecular barcodes, quantitative 5'-RACE was used to make the TCR beta libraries. TCRdb fed the 5' RACE reads into MiXCR, producing one record per CDR3 protein. Among around 230,000 distinct CDR3 sequences listed, less than 9.5% were seen once. Trimming removed 6 bases at V and 5 bases at J, with 8 bases between. Per germline, CDR1 MNHEY and CDR2 SVGEGT. The CDR3 spans 11 residues. This entry comes from a study of CD8 T cells in ankylosing spondylitis. Study results and caveats: Prior work had noted some motif variants in reactive arthritis blood and synovial fluid. According to the report, clones linked to the disease were significantly enriched in matched synovial fluid samples taken from ankylosing spondylitis patients.

This TCR was sampled from a female donor with ankylosing spondylitis or in good health (not recorded which). V usage is TRBV6-2 or TRBV6-3 and J usage is TRBJ2-7, with a possible D match to TRBD2 (5 bases). The sequenced sample was blood, either unsorted or a sorted T cell fraction (not recorded which). The CDR3 nucleotides are TGTGCCAGCAGCGAGGGCCACGAGCAGTACTTC. Residues: CASSEGHEQYF.